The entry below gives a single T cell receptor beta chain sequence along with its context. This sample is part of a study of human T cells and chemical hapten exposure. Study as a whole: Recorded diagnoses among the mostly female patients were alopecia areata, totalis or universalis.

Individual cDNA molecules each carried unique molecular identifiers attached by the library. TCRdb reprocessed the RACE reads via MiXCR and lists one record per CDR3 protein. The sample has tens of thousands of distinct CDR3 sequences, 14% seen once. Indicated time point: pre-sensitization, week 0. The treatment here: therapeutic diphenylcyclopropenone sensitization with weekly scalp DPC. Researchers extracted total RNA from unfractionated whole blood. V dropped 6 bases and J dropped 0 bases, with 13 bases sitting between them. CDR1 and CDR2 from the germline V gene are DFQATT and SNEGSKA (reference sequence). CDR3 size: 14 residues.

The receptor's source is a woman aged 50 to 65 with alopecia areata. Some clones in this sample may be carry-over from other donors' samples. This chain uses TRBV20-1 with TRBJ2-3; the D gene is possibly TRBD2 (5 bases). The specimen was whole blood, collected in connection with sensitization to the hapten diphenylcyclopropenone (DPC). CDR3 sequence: CSASSGESTDTQYF. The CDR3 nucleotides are TGCAGTGCGTCGAGCGGAGAGAGCACAGATACGCAGTATTTT.